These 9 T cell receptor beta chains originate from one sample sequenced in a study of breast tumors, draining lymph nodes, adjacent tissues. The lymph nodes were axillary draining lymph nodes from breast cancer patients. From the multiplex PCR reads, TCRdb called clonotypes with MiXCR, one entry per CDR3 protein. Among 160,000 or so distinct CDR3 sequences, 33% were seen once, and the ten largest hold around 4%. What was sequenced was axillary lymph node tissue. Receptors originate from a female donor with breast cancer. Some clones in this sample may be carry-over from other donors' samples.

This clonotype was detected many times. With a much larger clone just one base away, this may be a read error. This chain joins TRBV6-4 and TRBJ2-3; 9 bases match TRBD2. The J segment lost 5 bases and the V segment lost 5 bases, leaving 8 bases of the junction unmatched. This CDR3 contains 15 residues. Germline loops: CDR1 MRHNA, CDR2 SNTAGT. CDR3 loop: CASSLSAGGIDTQYF. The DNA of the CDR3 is TGTGCCAGCAGTCTTTCAGCGGGAGGCATAGATACGCAGTATTTT.

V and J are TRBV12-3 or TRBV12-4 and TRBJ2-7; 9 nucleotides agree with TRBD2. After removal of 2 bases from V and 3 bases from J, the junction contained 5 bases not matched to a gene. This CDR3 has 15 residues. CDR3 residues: CASSLRAGGSYEQYF. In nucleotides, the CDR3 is TGTGCCAGCAGTTTACGAGCGGGGGGCAGCTACGAGCAGTACTTC.

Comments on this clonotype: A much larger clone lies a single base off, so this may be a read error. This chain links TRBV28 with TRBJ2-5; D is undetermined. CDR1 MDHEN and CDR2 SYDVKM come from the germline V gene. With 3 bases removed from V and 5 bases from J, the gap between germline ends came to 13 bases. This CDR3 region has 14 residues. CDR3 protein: CASSLVRAGETQYF. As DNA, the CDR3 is TGTGCCAGCAGTTTGGTTAGGGCCGGGGAGACCCAGTACTTC.

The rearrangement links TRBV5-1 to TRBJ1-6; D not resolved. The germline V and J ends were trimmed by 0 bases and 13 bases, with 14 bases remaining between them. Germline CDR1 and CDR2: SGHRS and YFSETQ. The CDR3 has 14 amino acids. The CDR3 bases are TGCGCCAGCAGCTTGGGGGCGGCAAATTACCCCCTCCACTTT. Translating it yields CASSLGAANYPLHF.

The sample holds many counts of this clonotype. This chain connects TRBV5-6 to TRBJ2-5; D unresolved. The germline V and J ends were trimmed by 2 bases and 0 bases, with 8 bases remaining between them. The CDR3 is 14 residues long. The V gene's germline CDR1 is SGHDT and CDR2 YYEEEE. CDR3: CASSFRRYQETQYF. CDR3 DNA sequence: TGTGCCAGCAGCTTCCGACGGTACCAAGAGACCCAGTACTTC.

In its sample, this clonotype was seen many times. The CDR3 protein is CASRQDSLYGYTF. Here the CDR3 DNA reads TGTGCCAGCAGGCAGGACAGTCTCTATGGCTACACCTTC. J is TRBJ1-2 and V is TRBV25-1; D possibly corresponds to TRBD1 (6 bases). CDR3 length: 13 residues. CDR1 is MGHDK and CDR2 is SYGVNS in the germline V gene. V dropped 6 bases and J dropped 4 bases, with 12 bases sitting between them.

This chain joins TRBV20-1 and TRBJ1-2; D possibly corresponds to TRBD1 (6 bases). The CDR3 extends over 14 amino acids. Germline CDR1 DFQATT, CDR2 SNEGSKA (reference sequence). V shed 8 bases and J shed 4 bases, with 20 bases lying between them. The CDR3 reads CSSPTRGGTYGYTF. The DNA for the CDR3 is TGCAGTTCCCCAACCCGAGGGGGAACCTATGGCTACACCTTC.

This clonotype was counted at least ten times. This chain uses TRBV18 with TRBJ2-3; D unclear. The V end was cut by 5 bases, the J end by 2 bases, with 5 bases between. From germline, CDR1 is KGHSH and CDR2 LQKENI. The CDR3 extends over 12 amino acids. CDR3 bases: TGTGCCAGCTCAACCTTCACAGATACGCAGTATTTT. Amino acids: CASSTFTDTQYF.

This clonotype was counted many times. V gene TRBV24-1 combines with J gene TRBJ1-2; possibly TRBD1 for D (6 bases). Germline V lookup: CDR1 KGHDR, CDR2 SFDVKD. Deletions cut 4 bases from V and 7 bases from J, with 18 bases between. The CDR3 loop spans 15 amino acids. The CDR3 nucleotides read TGTGCCACCAGTGACTGGACGGACAGCTTGCGTGGCTACACCTTC. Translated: CATSDWTDSLRGYTF.